The 13 T cell receptor beta chains listed next were all sequenced from one sample in a study of T-cell memory formation after mild COVID-19. TCRdb reprocessed the 5' RACE reads with MiXCR, giving one entry per CDR3 protein. The sample contains 200,000 to 250,000 distinct CDR3 sequences, approximately 9% of which appear only once. Material: PBMCs or a T cell subset sorted from them (not recorded which). The receptor set was obtained from a man younger than 35 who had mild COVID-19 (a few samples of this study predate the infection). Cell type and time point are not known.

The chain is built from TRBV20-1 and TRBJ2-5; 9 bases map to TRBD2. With 5 bases clipped from V and 5 bases from J, the junction kept 18 bases outside the gene matches. The CDR3 has 17 residues. Germline lookup yields CDR1 DFQATT and CDR2 SNEGSKA (reference sequence). The CDR3 nucleotides read TGCAGTGCTCCAGGTTCGGGGACGCCAGCGGGGGGCGAGACCCAGTACTTC. Its translation is CSAPGSGTPAGGETQYF.

The chain carries TRBV3-1 and TRBJ1-1; 8 nucleotides line up with TRBD1. The CDR3 extends over 14 amino acids. V shed 4 bases and J 4 bases; nucleotides not matched to a gene: 5. Germline CDR1 and CDR2: LGHDT and YNNKEL (reference sequence). The DNA of the CDR3 is TGTGCCAGCAGCCGCCAAACAGGGGGCACTGAAGCTTTCTTT. Protein sequence: CASSRQTGGTEAFF.

This clonotype was observed a handful of times. The J gene is TRBJ1-1, the V gene TRBV11-2, with 7 bases that match TRBD1. The germline V gene encodes CDR1 SGHAT and CDR2 FQNNGV. This CDR3 has 15 residues. Losses at the gene ends were 7 bases for V and 5 bases for J; bases not matched to a gene: 13. CDR3 region: CASNWLGNRGTEAFF. Here the CDR3 DNA reads TGTGCCAGCAACTGGTTGGGAAACAGGGGAACTGAAGCTTTCTTT.

This clonotype was recorded many times. The rearrangement uses TRBV7-2 and TRBJ2-1; D gene ambiguous. The CDR3 totals 15 residues. Germline-derived CDR1 and CDR2 are SGHTA and FQGNSA. Trimming cost V 5 bases and J 2 bases, with 13 bases left between them. The CDR3 DNA is TGTGCCAGCAGCACCGACTGGCACCCCTACAATGAGCAGTTCTTC. This encodes CASSTDWHPYNEQFF.

This clonotype was seen a few times. The chain combines TRBV7-9 with TRBJ2-5; 7 bases map to TRBD2. The CDR3 spans 13 residues. CDR1 is SEHNR and CDR2 is FQNEAQ in the germline V gene (reference sequence). Trimming at V came to 4 bases and at J to 5 bases, leaving 4 bases not matched to a gene. The CDR3 here is CASSSGLGETQYF. CDR3 DNA: TGTGCCAGCAGCTCCGGACTAGGGGAGACCCAGTACTTC.

This clonotype showed up just a few times. This chain joins TRBV5-4 and TRBJ2-5; TRBD1 might be the D (5 bases). This CDR3 has 14 amino acids. Germline CDR1 reads SGHNT; CDR2 reads YYREEE (reference sequence). V shed 4 bases and J shed 1 base, with 11 bases lying between them. The CDR3 sequence is CASSNDRPQETQYF. CDR3 nucleotides: TGTGCCAGCAGCAACGACAGACCCCAAGAGACCCAGTACTTC.

The chain recombines TRBV20-1 with TRBJ1-1; D not certain. Germline CDR1 is DFQATT and CDR2 is SNEGSKA (reference sequence). V lost 3 bases to trimming and J lost 0 bases, with 11 bases between them. The CDR3 covers 14 residues. The CDR3 protein is CSASSVVMNTEAFF. CDR3 bases: TGCAGTGCTAGTTCGGTGGTAATGAACACTGAAGCTTTCTTT.

This clonotype was seen many times. This chain connects TRBV6-6 to TRBJ2-2; D remains unclear. CDR1 is MNHNY, CDR2 SVGAGI, per germline (reference sequence). The CDR3 is made up of 13 amino acids. The ends were cut back, 3 bases at V and 8 bases at J, with 10 bases in the middle. CDR3 sequence reads: CASSYRFEGELFF. As DNA, the CDR3 is TGTGCCAGCAGTTATAGGTTCGAGGGGGAGCTGTTTTTT.

This clonotype was detected a few times. The CDR3 coding sequence is TGCGCCAGCCGAAGGACTAGCGGGGACTACAATGAGCAGTTCTTC. Its translation: CASRRTSGDYNEQFF. The J gene is TRBJ2-1, the V gene TRBV5-1; 12 bases fit TRBD2. The CDR3 runs 15 residues. Germline CDR1 reads SGHRS; CDR2 reads YFSETQ. V lost 7 bases to trimming and J lost 3 bases; unmatched junction nucleotides: 5.

This clonotype came up a few times. The chain links TRBV24-1 to TRBJ2-7; maybe TRBD1 (6 bases). V shed 7 bases and J shed 1 base, with 19 bases lying between them. The CDR3 runs to 16 residues. CDR1 and CDR2 (germline): KGHDR, SFDVKD. CDR3 sequence (DNA): TGTGCCACCAGAAGCCCCGGACAGCCTCCTTCCTACGAGCAGTACTTC. This codes for CATRSPGQPPSYEQYF.

This clonotype was counted between two and nine times. J is TRBJ2-3 and V is TRBV29-1; possibly TRBD1 or TRBD2 for D (6 bases each). CDR1 is SQVTM, CDR2 ANQGSEA, per germline. Trimming took off 4 bases at V and 7 bases at J, with 9 bases between the two ends. This CDR3 has 11 amino acids. The CDR3 region has the DNA TGCAGCGTTGGTGGGGGGCATACGCAGTATTTT. It translates to CSVGGGHTQYF.

J is TRBJ2-1 and V is TRBV5-1, with a weak D call TRBD1 (6 bases). CDR3 length: 16 residues. V lost 4 bases and J 5 bases, leaving 19 bases between the germline ends. In germline, CDR1 is SGHRS, CDR2 YFSETQ. CDR3 loop: CASSLQQGIGDNEQFF. The CDR3 DNA reads TGCGCCAGCAGCCTGCAACAGGGCATAGGCGACAATGAGCAGTTCTTC.

This clonotype was seen a few times. This chain links TRBV5-1 with TRBJ2-2; no clear D. Deletions cut 1 base from V and 5 bases from J, with 6 bases between. CDR1 is SGHRS and CDR2 is YFSETQ in the germline V gene. The CDR3 sequence is 13 residues long. CDR3 protein: CASSLILTGELFF. CDR3 sequence (DNA): TGCGCCAGCAGCTTGATTTTAACCGGGGAGCTGTTTTTT.